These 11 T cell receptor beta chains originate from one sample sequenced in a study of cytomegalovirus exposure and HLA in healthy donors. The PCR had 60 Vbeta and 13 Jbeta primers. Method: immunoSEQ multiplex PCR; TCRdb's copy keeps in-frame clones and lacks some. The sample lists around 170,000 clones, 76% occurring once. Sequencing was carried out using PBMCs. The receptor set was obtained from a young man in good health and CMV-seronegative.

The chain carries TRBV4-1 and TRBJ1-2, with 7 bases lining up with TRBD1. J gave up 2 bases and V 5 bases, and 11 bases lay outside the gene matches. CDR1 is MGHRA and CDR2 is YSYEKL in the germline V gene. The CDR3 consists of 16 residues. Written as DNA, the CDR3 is TGCGCCAGCAGCTACAAACAGGGGAAGTCCAACTATGGCTACACCTTC. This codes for CASSYKQGKSNYGYTF.

CDR3 sequence (DNA): TGTGCCAGCAGGATGGAGGCAGGGGAGATCTCTGAAGCTTTCTTT. Protein: CASRMEAGEISEAFF. The V call is TRBV6-5, the J call TRBJ1-1; TRBD1 is a possible D gene (6 bases). This CDR3 is 15 amino acids long. From germline, CDR1 is MNHEY and CDR2 SVGAGI. V lost 6 bases and J lost 6, with 20 bases in between.

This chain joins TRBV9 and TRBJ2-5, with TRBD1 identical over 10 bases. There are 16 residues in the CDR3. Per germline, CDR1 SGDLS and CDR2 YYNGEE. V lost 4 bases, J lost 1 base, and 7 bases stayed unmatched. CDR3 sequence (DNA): TGTGCCAGCAGCCTCCGGGACAGGGGTCCCCAAGAGACCCAGTACTTC. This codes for CASSLRDRGPQETQYF. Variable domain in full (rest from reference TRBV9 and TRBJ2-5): DSGVTQTPKHLITATGQRVTLRCSPRSGDLSVYWYQQSLDQGLQFLIQYYNGEERAKGNILERFSAQQFPDLHSELNLSSLELGDSALYFCASSLRDRGPQETQYFGPGTRLLVL.

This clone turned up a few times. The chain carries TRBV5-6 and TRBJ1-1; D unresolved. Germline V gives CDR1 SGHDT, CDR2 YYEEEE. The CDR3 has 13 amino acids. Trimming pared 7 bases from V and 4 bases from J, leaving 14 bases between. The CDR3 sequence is CASALVGITEAFF. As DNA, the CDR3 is TGTGCCAGCGCCCTCGTCGGTATCACTGAAGCTTTCTTT.

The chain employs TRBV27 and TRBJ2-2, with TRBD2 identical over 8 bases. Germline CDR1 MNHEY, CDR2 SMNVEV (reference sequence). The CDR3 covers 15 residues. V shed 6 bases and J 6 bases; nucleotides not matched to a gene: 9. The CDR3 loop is CASSQRVAGSGELFF. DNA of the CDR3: TGTGCCAGCAGCCAACGGGTAGCGGGGTCCGGGGAGCTGTTTTTT.

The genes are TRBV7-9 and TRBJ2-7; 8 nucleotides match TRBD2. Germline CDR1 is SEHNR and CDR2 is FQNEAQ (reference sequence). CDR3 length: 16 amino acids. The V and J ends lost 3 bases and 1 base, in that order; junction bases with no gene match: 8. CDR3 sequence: CASSFYSGTPSYEQYF. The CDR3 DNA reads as TGTGCCAGCAGCTTTTATAGCGGGACGCCTTCCTACGAGCAGTACTTC.

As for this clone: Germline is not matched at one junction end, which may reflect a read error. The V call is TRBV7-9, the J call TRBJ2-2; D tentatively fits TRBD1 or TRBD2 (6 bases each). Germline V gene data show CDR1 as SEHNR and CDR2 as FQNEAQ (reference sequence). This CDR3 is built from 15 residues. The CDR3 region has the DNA TGTTCCAGCGGGTATACAGGGATGAGGACCGGGGAGCTGTTTTTT. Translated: CSSGYTGMRTGELFF. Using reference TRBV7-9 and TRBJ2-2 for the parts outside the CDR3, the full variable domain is DTGVSQNPRHKITKRGQNVTFRCDPISEHNRLYWYRQTLGQGPEFLTYFQNEAQLEKSRLLSDRFSAERPKGSFSTLEIQRTEQGDSAMYLCSSGYTGMRTGELFFGEGSRLTVL.

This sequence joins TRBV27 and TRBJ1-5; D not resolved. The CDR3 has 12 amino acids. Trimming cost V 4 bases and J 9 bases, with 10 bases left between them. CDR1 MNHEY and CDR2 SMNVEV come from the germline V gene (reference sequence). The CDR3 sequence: CASSSLSGPQHF. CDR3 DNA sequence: TGTGCCAGCAGTTCCCTGTCAGGGCCCCAGCATTTT.

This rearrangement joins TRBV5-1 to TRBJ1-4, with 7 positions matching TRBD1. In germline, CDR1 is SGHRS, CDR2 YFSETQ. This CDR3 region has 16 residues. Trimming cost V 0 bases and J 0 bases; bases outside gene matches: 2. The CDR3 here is CASSLGTGTTNEKLFF. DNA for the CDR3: TGCGCCAGCAGCTTGGGGACAGGCACAACTAATGAAAAACTGTTTTTT.

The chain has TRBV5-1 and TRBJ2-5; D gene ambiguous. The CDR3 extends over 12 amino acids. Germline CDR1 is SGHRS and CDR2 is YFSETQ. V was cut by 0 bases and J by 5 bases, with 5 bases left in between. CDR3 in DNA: TGCGCCAGCAGCTTGGTGCGGGAGACCCAGTACTTC. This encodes CASSLVRETQYF.

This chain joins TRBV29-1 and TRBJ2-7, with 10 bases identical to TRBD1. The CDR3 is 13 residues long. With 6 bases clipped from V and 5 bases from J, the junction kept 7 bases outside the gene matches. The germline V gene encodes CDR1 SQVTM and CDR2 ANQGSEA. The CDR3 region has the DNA TGCAGCGTCGGGAGGGACAGGGGCCACGAGCAGTACTTC. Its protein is CSVGRDRGHEQYF.